This TCR beta chain was found in a study of PD-1 blockade in classical Hodgkin lymphoma. Germline-derived CDR1 and CDR2 are MGHRA and YSYEKL. Deletions cut 3 bases from V and 3 bases from J, with 15 bases between. This CDR3 is built from 15 residues. Whole-study results and caveats: Similar baseline diversity was found in complete responders and newly diagnosed patients.

Every patient experienced relapse after autologous stem cell transplantation, and brentuximab vedotin exposure varied. PBMCs were thawed, and CD8+ T cells were then isolated from them by magnetic negative selection. About this clone: Antigen: not known.

This table comes from immunoSEQ multiplex PCR, and its TCRdb copy is limited to in-frame clones, with some not included. The repertoire includes about 13,000 clones, roughly 84% of them detected once, and roughly a quarter sits in the top ten. The rearrangement links TRBV4-1 to TRBJ2-7, with TRBD1 as a possible D gene (6 bases). This sequence originates from a human donor with classical Hodgkin lymphoma. Material: CD8+ T cells from blood, obtained at baseline. CDR3 in DNA: TGCGCCAGCAGCCACCCCGGGACACCGAACTACGAGCAGTACTTC. Its translation: CASSHPGTPNYEQYF.